This entry lists 31 T cell receptor beta chains sequenced from one sample in a study of cytomegalovirus exposure and HLA in healthy donors. Use of 60 Vbeta and 13 Jbeta primers characterized the PCR. This table comes from immunoSEQ multiplex PCR, and its TCRdb copy is limited to in-frame clones, with some not included. In the table there are over 200,000 clones, 82% of which are singletons. The sample taken for sequencing was PBMCs. The receptors were gathered from a woman between 40 and 50 years old in good health and CMV-seronegative.

About this clone itself: This sample also contains other DNA sequences that code for the same CDR3. The chain uses TRBV6-1 and TRBJ2-7; 12 nucleotides align to TRBD2. V gave up 7 bases and J gave up 2 bases; unmatched junction bases: 3. The germline CDR1 and CDR2 sequences are MNHNS and SASEGT. This CDR3 region has 14 residues. This CDR3 reads CASNLAGGPYEQYF. CDR3 nucleotide sequence: TGTGCCAGCAACCTAGCGGGGGGGCCCTACGAGCAGTACTTC.

The chain is built from TRBV4-3 and TRBJ1-5; TRBD1 aligns across 8 bases. Unmatched junction bases numbered 11, after V lost 0 bases and J lost 7 bases. This CDR3 is built from 17 residues. Looked up from germline, CDR1 is LGHNA and CDR2 is YSLEER. The CDR3 sequence is CASSQDSSTGAGQPQHF. CDR3 nucleotide sequence: TGCGCCAGCAGCCAAGATTCCTCGACAGGGGCAGGACAGCCCCAGCATTTT.

The gene calls are TRBV11-3 and TRBJ2-5; D is undetermined. The germline V and J ends were trimmed by 2 bases and 5 bases, with 9 bases remaining between them. The CDR3 has 13 amino acids. CDR1 is SGHNT and CDR2 is YENEEA in the germline V gene. CDR3 DNA: TGTGCCAGCAGCTTAAATCAGGTGGAGACCCAGTACTTC. The encoded protein is CASSLNQVETQYF.

The chain couples TRBV6-5 to TRBJ2-7, with 8 nucleotides matching TRBD1. CDR3 length: 14 amino acids. Germline CDR1 and CDR2: MNHEY and SVGAGI. Germline trimming cut 8 bases from V and 2 bases from J; bases unmatched to any gene: 8. The CDR3 loop is CASAYGTGTYEQYF. For the CDR3, the DNA is TGTGCCAGCGCCTACGGGACAGGCACCTACGAGCAGTACTTC.

V and J are TRBV2 and TRBJ1-4, with 8 bases fitting TRBD1. There are 14 residues in the CDR3. Germline assignment: CDR1 SNHLY and CDR2 FYNNEI. The ends lost 2 bases at V and 8 bases at J; junction bases unmatched: 4. CDR3 residues: CASSETGGEEKLFF. In nucleotides, the CDR3 is TGTGCCAGCAGTGAAACAGGGGGGGAGGAAAAACTGTTTTTT.

The CDR3 protein is CASSLGGQGAYNEQFF. CDR3 coding DNA: TGTGCCAGCAGCTTGGGGGGACAGGGAGCCTACAATGAGCAGTTCTTC. The genes are TRBV7-8 and TRBJ2-1; TRBD1 aligns across 9 bases. With 3 bases clipped from V and 2 bases from J, the junction kept 5 bases outside the gene matches. The germline V gene encodes CDR1 SGHVS and CDR2 FQNEAQ. The CDR3 runs 16 residues.

This chain joins TRBV10-1 and TRBJ2-2, with 7 nucleotides matching TRBD1. Per germline, CDR1 WNHNN and CDR2 SYGVQD (reference sequence). CDR3 length equals 15 residues. V lost 2 bases, J lost 6 bases, and 6 bases stayed unmatched. CDR3 DNA sequence: TGCGCCAGCAGTGAGGCCGGGACAGAGGCCGGGGAGCTGTTTTTT. Translated: CASSEAGTEAGELFF.

The chain uses TRBV14 and TRBJ2-1, with D maybe TRBD1 (7 bases). V was cut by 6 bases and J by 6 bases, with 12 bases left in between. Germline V gene lookup returns CDR1 SGHDN and CDR2 FVKESK. This CDR3 region has 13 residues. CDR3 amino acids: CASRRQGGNEQFF. CDR3 nucleotides: TGTGCCAGCAGGCGACAGGGAGGCAATGAGCAGTTCTTC.

The V call is TRBV2, the J call TRBJ2-2, with 9 bases that match TRBD1. This CDR3 contains 13 residues. V dropped 11 bases and J dropped 3; count of bases not matched to a gene: 4. Germline-derived CDR1 and CDR2 are SNHLY and FYNNEI. The CDR3 sequence is CAGGTGYTGELFF. The CDR3 DNA is TGTGCCGGCGGGACAGGGTACACCGGGGAGCTGTTTTTT.

This clone has only one observation. The chain couples TRBV30 to TRBJ2-5; D is possibly TRBD2 (6 bases). The CDR3 is made up of 15 amino acids. CDR1 and CDR2 (germline): GTSNPN, SVGIG (reference sequence). Trimming cost V 2 bases and J 3 bases, with 16 bases left between them. DNA for the CDR3: TGTGCCTGGAGTCCCAGAACGGAGGGGAAAGAGACCCAGTACTTC. Protein sequence: CAWSPRTEGKETQYF.

The chain recombines TRBV11-1 with TRBJ1-3; possibly TRBD1 for D (5 bases). Germline V lookup: CDR1 SGHAT, CDR2 FQDESV (reference sequence). The CDR3 runs to 14 residues. Trimming cost V 5 bases and J 9 bases, with 17 bases left between them. CDR3 coding DNA: TGTGCCAGCAGCGACACAGGATTTAGGGGCACCATATATTTT. As protein: CASSDTGFRGTIYF.

The J gene is TRBJ2-5, the V gene TRBV10-2; TRBD2 aligns across 9 bases. This CDR3 contains 15 residues. Germline V gives CDR1 WSHSY, CDR2 SAAADI. With 7 bases clipped from V and 4 bases from J, the junction kept 10 bases outside the gene matches. CDR3: CASIRTLAGAETQYF. CDR3 in DNA: TGCGCCAGCATTAGGACATTAGCGGGGGCAGAGACCCAGTACTTC.

The chain carries TRBV7-6 and TRBJ2-3; 9 bases map to TRBD2. The V segment lost 5 bases and the J segment 2 bases; nucleotides outside the gene matches: 5. This CDR3 contains 15 residues. From germline, CDR1 is SGHVS and CDR2 FNYEAQ. The CDR3 nucleotides are TGTGCCAGCAGCCGACTAGCGGAGTCCACAGATACGCAGTATTTT. It is translated as CASSRLAESTDTQYF.

The V gene is TRBV6-5, the J gene TRBJ1-2; 7 bases map to TRBD1. Trimming cost V 8 bases and J 5 bases; bases outside gene matches: 11. This CDR3 has 14 amino acids. In germline, CDR1 is MNHEY, CDR2 SVGAGI. Here the CDR3 reads CASGRDSLGYGYTF. The CDR3 DNA reads TGTGCCAGCGGACGGGACAGCTTGGGGTATGGCTACACCTTC.

The chain recombines TRBV7-8 with TRBJ1-3, with D maybe TRBD1 (5 bases). Trimming left V 5 bases short and J 1 base short, with 18 bases between. This CDR3 is built from 17 residues. Germline loops: CDR1 SGHVS, CDR2 FQNEAQ. The CDR3 spells CASSPSWGRASGNTIYF. CDR3 coding DNA: TGTGCCAGCAGCCCCTCTTGGGGCCGTGCTTCTGGAAACACCATATATTTT.

The chain uses TRBV5-6 and TRBJ2-7; 8 bases line up with TRBD1. The CDR3 has 15 amino acids. The V gene end was trimmed by 3 bases and the J gene end by 2 bases; junction bases not matched to a gene: 7. Germline V gene data show CDR1 as SGHDT and CDR2 as YYEEEE. The CDR3 nucleotides are TGTGCCAGCAGCTCATGGACAGGGACGACCTACGAGCAGTACTTC. Its translation: CASSSWTGTTYEQYF.

This clone has only a few counts. The rearrangement links TRBV6-1 to TRBJ1-6; TRBD1 might be the D (5 bases). Trimming removed 6 bases at V and 10 bases at J, with 10 bases between. The CDR3 is 12 residues long. The germline V gene has CDR1 MNHNS and CDR2 SASEGT. The CDR3 protein is CASRRGVSPLHF. The CDR3 DNA is TGTGCCAGCAGAAGGGGTGTATCACCCCTCCACTTT.

The chain couples TRBV9 to TRBJ2-2, with 11 bases lining up with TRBD2. CDR1 is SGDLS, CDR2 YYNGEE, per germline. This CDR3 contains 18 residues. The junction had 7 bases not matched to a gene; V was cut back by 1 base and J by 2 bases. CDR3 nucleotides: TGTGCCAGCAGCGTATACCCTAGCGGGGGGTCTAACACCGGGGAGCTGTTTTTT. Encoded protein: CASSVYPSGGSNTGELFF.

This clone was seen only a few times. This chain connects TRBV5-6 to TRBJ1-4; D remains unclear. Germline V lookup: CDR1 SGHDT, CDR2 YYEEEE. The CDR3 has 11 residues. V dropped 4 bases and J dropped 8 bases, with 6 bases sitting between them. The CDR3 spells CASSTGEKLFF. CDR3 sequence (DNA): TGTGCCAGCAGCACGGGGGAAAAACTGTTTTTT. The entire variable domain, with the rest obtained from reference TRBV5-6 and TRBJ1-4, is as follows: DAGVTQSPTHLIKTRGQQVTLRCSPKSGHDTVSWYQQALGQGPQFIFQYYEEEERQRGNFPDRFSGHQFPNYSSELNVNALLLGDSALYLCASSTGEKLFFGSGTQLSVL.

The chain couples TRBV6-1 to TRBJ1-2, with TRBD1 as a possible D gene (5 bases). V was shortened by 2 bases and J by 8 bases, with 6 bases between the two germline ends. Germline CDR1 is MNHNS and CDR2 is SASEGT. The CDR3 is made up of 11 amino acids. In DNA, the CDR3 is TGTGCCAGCAGTGAAAGGGGAGGCTACACCTTC. This sequence encodes CASSERGGYTF.

This clone was seen only a few times. This chain uses TRBV29-1 with TRBJ1-1, with D possibly being TRBD1 (6 bases). Trimming shortened V by 5 bases and J by 10 bases, and 14 bases separated the two germline ends. The germline CDR1 and CDR2 sequences are SQVTM and ANQGSEA. The CDR3 loop spans 11 amino acids. CDR3 protein: CSVPGVGGAFF. CDR3 DNA: TGCAGCGTTCCAGGGGTTGGCGGAGCTTTCTTT.

Concerning this clone itself: Relative to the germline gene, one junction end is altered; a read error may explain this. This sequence joins TRBV2 and TRBJ2-5; 8 nucleotides match TRBD1. TRBJ2-7 matches the DNA end more closely, so the J call is doubtful. Germline lookup yields CDR1 SNHLY and CDR2 FYNNEI. CDR3 length: 15 residues. DNA of the CDR3: TGTGCCAGCAATGAACCGGGACAGGTTTACTACGAGCAGTACTTC. It specifies CASNEPGQVYYEQYF.

The rearrangement uses TRBV2 and TRBJ1-1; 9 nucleotides line up with TRBD1. The V gene's germline CDR1 is SNHLY and CDR2 FYNNEI. V was pared by 7 bases and J by 5 bases, with 8 bases of the junction left unmatched. The CDR3 extends over 14 amino acids. The CDR3 DNA reads TGTGCCAGCAATACTGACAGGGGGAGAACTGAAGCTTTCTTT. Protein sequence: CASNTDRGRTEAFF.

This chain links TRBV5-1 with TRBJ2-3; D might be TRBD2 (7 bases). Trimming removed 3 bases from V and 0 bases from J, with 20 bases in between. The CDR3 consists of 18 residues. Germline loops: CDR1 SGHRS, CDR2 YFSETQ. CDR3 loop: CASSWGWGGLDSTDTQYF. CDR3 in DNA: TGCGCCAGCAGCTGGGGATGGGGGGGCTTGGATAGCACAGATACGCAGTATTTT.

The rearrangement uses TRBV5-1 and TRBJ2-7; weak D call: TRBD1 (6 bases). There are 15 residues in the CDR3. Trimming pared 3 bases from V and 2 bases from J, leaving 15 bases between. Germline-derived CDR1 and CDR2 are SGHRS and YFSETQ. DNA for the CDR3: TGCGCCAGCAGCTCGTCGGCAGGGGAAACCTACGAGCAGTACTTC. Translation: CASSSSAGETYEQYF.

As regards this clone: This is likely a read error, given that the CDR3 carries no conserved phenylalanine or tryptophan at its end. V is TRBV7-7 and J is TRBJ1-3; no reliable D call. Germline V CDR1 and CDR2: SSHAT, FNYEAQ (reference sequence). The CDR3 consists of 15 residues. Here the CDR3 DNA reads TGTGCTAGCAGCTTAGGAGGAGGGTCTGGAAACACCATATATTCT. Amino acid sequence: CASSLGGGSGNTIYS.

The chain employs TRBV9 and TRBJ2-3, with 16 bases that match TRBD2. This CDR3 has 17 residues. With 0 bases clipped from V and 5 bases from J, the junction kept 3 bases outside the gene matches. From germline, CDR1 is SGDLS and CDR2 YYNGEE. CDR3 coding DNA: TGTGCCAGCAGCGTAGCTGGGACTAGCGGGGGGGGAGATACGCAGTATTTT. As protein: CASSVAGTSGGGDTQYF.

The chain combines TRBV4-2 with TRBJ2-3; 7 positions agree with TRBD2. This CDR3 is 14 amino acids long. Germline values: CDR1 LGHNA, CDR2 YNFKEQ. J gave up 7 bases and V 3 bases, and 7 bases lay outside the gene matches. The CDR3 is CASSHPREGYTQYF. The CDR3 nucleotides are TGTGCCAGCAGCCACCCGAGGGAGGGGTATACGCAGTATTTT.

CDR3: CASSRDRPLGNTIYF. CDR3 DNA: TGTGCCAGCAGCCGGGACAGACCTCTTGGAAACACCATATATTTT. The V call is TRBV5-4, the J call TRBJ1-3; TRBD1 aligns across 7 bases. Trimming removed 4 bases from V and 3 bases from J; junction bases left unmatched: 7. From germline, CDR1 is SGHNT and CDR2 YYREEE (reference sequence). The CDR3 spans 15 residues.

The chain recombines TRBV19 with TRBJ1-5, with D possibly matching TRBD1 (5 bases). The V end was cut by 5 bases, the J end by 6 bases, with 14 bases between. The CDR3 totals 14 residues. Germline assignment: CDR1 LNHDA and CDR2 SQIVND (reference sequence). The CDR3 loop is CASSFWGVGQPQHF. The CDR3 region has the DNA TGTGCCAGTAGTTTCTGGGGGGTCGGTCAGCCCCAGCATTTT.

The gene calls are TRBV19 and TRBJ1-1, with 9 positions matching TRBD1. V dropped 4 bases and J dropped 0; count of bases not matched to a gene: 0. The CDR3 is 14 residues long. In germline, CDR1 is LNHDA, CDR2 SQIVND (reference sequence). The CDR3 loop reads CASSRTGVNTEAFF. The CDR3 DNA is TGTGCCAGTAGTAGGACAGGGGTGAACACTGAAGCTTTCTTT.